Following are 21 T cell receptor beta chains from one sample sequenced in a study of OX40 agonist ivuxolimab in advanced cancers. Clones were read by immunoSEQ multiplex PCR, and TCRdb kept only the in-frame ones, dropping some. The sample contains 41,000 or so clones, around four fifths of which appear only once. The sequenced sample was CD4+ or CD8+ T cells sorted from blood, obtained in a trial of the OX40 agonist ivuxolimab. The receptor source for this set is an adult with an advanced solid tumor such as melanoma, head and neck, liver or kidney cancer.

The rearrangement joins TRBV9 to TRBJ2-2, with D hard to call. Trimming shortened V by 0 bases and J by 7 bases, and 19 bases separated the two germline ends. The CDR3 runs to 17 residues. Germline loops: CDR1 SGDLS, CDR2 YYNGEE. The CDR3 nucleotides are TGTGCCAGCAGCGTAGGGCCCCGGCCGGGCGCTGGCGGGGAGCTGTTTTTT. Residues: CASSVGPRPGAGGELFF.

The gene calls are TRBV18 and TRBJ2-3, with D possibly being TRBD2 (5 bases). Trimming cost V 1 base and J 6 bases, with 23 bases left between them. The germline CDR1 and CDR2 sequences are KGHSH and LQKENI. There are 18 residues in the CDR3. CDR3 sequence: CASSPREGLAKKRDTQYF. CDR3 nucleotide sequence: TGTGCCAGCTCACCACGCGAGGGTCTAGCTAAAAAGAGGGATACGCAGTATTTT. Based on the CDR3 plus reference TRBV18 and TRBJ2-3, the full variable domain is NAGVMQNPRHLVRRRGQEARLRCSPMKGHSHVYWYRQLPEEGLKFMVYLQKENIIDESGMPKERFSAEFPKEGPSILRIQQVVRGDSAAYFCASSPREGLAKKRDTQYFGPGTRLTVL.

The rearrangement joins TRBV11-2 to TRBJ1-5; tentative D call: TRBD1 (5 bases). Trimming took 5 bases from V and 8 from J, leaving 16 bases between them. Germline loops: CDR1 SGHAT, CDR2 FQNNGV. CDR3 length: 14 residues. This CDR3 is CASSLTGAAKPQHF. CDR3 DNA: TGTGCCAGCAGCCTAACCGGGGCCGCAAAGCCCCAGCATTTT.

The V and J genes are TRBV28 and TRBJ2-6; no definite D call. V dropped 3 bases and J dropped 1 base, with 13 bases sitting between them. This CDR3 contains 17 residues. Germline V gene data show CDR1 as MDHEN and CDR2 as SYDVKM. CDR3 loop: CASSFEAGLSGANVLTF. In DNA form, the CDR3 reads TGTGCCAGCAGTTTTGAAGCCGGCCTGTCTGGGGCCAACGTCCTGACTTTC.

V and J are TRBV6-4 and TRBJ2-7; the D gene is possibly TRBD2 (5 bases). The V and J ends lost 5 bases and 4 bases respectively, with 12 bases between them. Looked up from germline, CDR1 is MRHNA and CDR2 is SNTAGT. This CDR3 comprises 13 residues. The CDR3: CASSRLPGYEQYF. DNA for the CDR3: TGTGCCAGCAGTCGACTACCAGGTTACGAGCAGTACTTC.

The CDR3 spells CASSPYQSGYGYTF. The DNA of the CDR3 is TGCGCCAGCAGCCCATACCAGAGTGGCTATGGCTACACCTTC. The rearrangement links TRBV5-1 to TRBJ1-2, with D unclear. Germline CDR1 reads SGHRS; CDR2 reads YFSETQ. V dropped 4 bases and J dropped 4 bases, with 14 bases sitting between them. CDR3 length: 14 amino acids.

This chain connects TRBV19 to TRBJ1-2; possibly TRBD1 for D (5 bases). Germline V gives CDR1 LNHDA, CDR2 SQIVND (reference sequence). The CDR3 sequence is 12 residues long. Trimming left V 2 bases short and J 8 bases short, with 9 bases between. The CDR3 spells CASSIIGDGYTF. The DNA for the CDR3 is TGTGCCAGTAGTATAATAGGGGACGGCTACACCTTC.

This rearrangement joins TRBV6-1 to TRBJ2-3, with D possibly being TRBD1 or TRBD2 (5 bases each). CDR3 length: 13 amino acids. Germline loops: CDR1 MNHNS, CDR2 SASEGT. V was cut by 9 bases and J by 0 bases, with 10 bases left in between. The CDR3 coding sequence is TGTGCCAGTTTGGGGGTGAGCACAGATACGCAGTATTTT. Its protein is CASLGVSTDTQYF.

The rearrangement uses TRBV18 and TRBJ1-1; the match to TRBD1 covers 8 bases. In germline, CDR1 is KGHSH, CDR2 LQKENI. With 1 base clipped from V and 1 base from J, the junction kept 11 bases outside the gene matches. The CDR3 runs to 18 residues. The CDR3 sequence: CASSPRLTGVYPNTEAFF. CDR3 DNA: TGTGCCAGCTCACCACGTCTGACAGGGGTTTACCCGAACACTGAAGCTTTCTTT.

This clone occurred a few times. This chain joins TRBV7-2 and TRBJ1-1; unclear D gene. This CDR3 has 13 residues. The V and J ends lost 1 base and 4 bases respectively, with 7 bases between them. Germline V gene lookup returns CDR1 SGHTA and CDR2 FQGNSA. CDR3 amino acids: CASSLGAGTEAFF. As DNA, the CDR3 is TGTGCCAGCAGCTTAGGGGCAGGCACTGAAGCTTTCTTT.

This clone has just a few counts. The chain carries TRBV27 and TRBJ1-5; possible D gene TRBD1, 5 bases. V was cut by 4 bases and J by 0 bases, with 10 bases left in between. This CDR3 is 15 amino acids long. CDR1 is MNHEY and CDR2 is SMNVEV in the germline V gene (reference sequence). The DNA of the CDR3 is TGTGCCAGCAGTTATGCAGGGAATAGCAATCAGCCCCAGCATTTT. It translates to CASSYAGNSNQPQHF.

The V call is TRBV30, the J call TRBJ1-4; D gene ambiguous. CDR1 GTSNPN and CDR2 SVGIG come from the germline V gene (reference sequence). V dropped 1 base and J dropped 3 bases, with 9 bases sitting between them. The CDR3 is 14 amino acids. The CDR3 sequence: CAWSAVAANEKLFF. For the CDR3, the DNA is TGTGCCTGGAGTGCGGTGGCCGCTAATGAAAAACTGTTTTTT.

This chain links TRBV7-2 with TRBJ2-7; TRBD1 matches 9 bases. This CDR3 spans 14 amino acids. After removal of 4 bases from V and 3 bases from J, the junction contained 4 bases not matched to a gene. Germline V CDR1 and CDR2: SGHTA, FQGNSA. This CDR3 is CASSSEGQGYEQYF. CDR3 nucleotide sequence: TGTGCCAGCAGCTCGGAGGGACAGGGCTACGAGCAGTACTTC.

The J gene is TRBJ2-2, the V gene TRBV18; 10 bases map to TRBD2. CDR1 is KGHSH, CDR2 LQKENI, per germline. The CDR3 loop spans 18 amino acids. Unmatched junction bases numbered 10, after V lost 1 base and J lost 5 bases. CDR3 protein: CASSPLGLAGVGTGELFF. In nucleotides, the CDR3 is TGTGCCAGCTCACCACTCGGCCTAGCGGGAGTAGGTACCGGGGAGCTGTTTTTT.

The chain links TRBV2 to TRBJ1-1; D might be TRBD1 (6 bases). Between the trimmed V and J ends, which lost 8 bases and 3 bases, there was a span of 16 bases. Germline V gives CDR1 SNHLY, CDR2 FYNNEI. The CDR3 consists of 14 residues. In DNA, the CDR3 is TGTGCCAGCGGGAAGGGTCAGGGGCACACTGAAGCTTTCTTT. This sequence encodes CASGKGQGHTEAFF.

The CDR3 DNA follows: TGTGCCAGCAGCCCCCTAGCGGGAGGAATCGGGGATACGCAGTATTTT. As protein: CASSPLAGGIGDTQYF. This rearrangement joins TRBV11-2 to TRBJ2-3; TRBD2 aligns across 11 bases. Per germline, CDR1 SGHAT and CDR2 FQNNGV. The trim removed 5 bases at V and 6 bases at J, leaving 10 bases unmatched. The CDR3 extends over 16 amino acids.

V gene TRBV5-8 combines with J gene TRBJ1-1; D perhaps matches TRBD1 (5 bases). CDR1 and CDR2 from the germline V gene are SGHTS and YDEGEE. The CDR3 extends over 17 amino acids. Trimming pared 0 bases from V and 0 bases from J, leaving 15 bases between. CDR3 nucleotide sequence: TGTGCCAGCAGCTTGGAAAAGTGGGGCAGTGTGAACACTGAAGCTTTCTTT. Amino acids: CASSLEKWGSVNTEAFF.

This CDR3 is CASSTSNQPQHF. The CDR3 DNA is TGTGCCAGCAGCACTAGCAATCAGCCCCAGCATTTT. The rearrangement joins TRBV7-9 to TRBJ1-5; D unclear. Trimming cost V 5 bases and J 0 bases, with 2 bases left between them. In germline, CDR1 is SEHNR, CDR2 FQNEAQ (reference sequence). This CDR3 is 12 amino acids long.

This chain joins TRBV7-9 and TRBJ2-2; 7 nucleotides match TRBD1. With 5 bases clipped from V and 6 bases from J, the junction kept 6 bases outside the gene matches. Germline CDR1 and CDR2: SEHNR and FQNEAQ (reference sequence). The CDR3 loop spans 14 amino acids. The CDR3 nucleotides read TGTGCCAGCAGCCAGGGGCAGGGGGCCGGGGAGCTGTTTTTT. This sequence encodes CASSQGQGAGELFF.

Only a few counts were recorded for this clone. This rearrangement joins TRBV11-3 to TRBJ1-2; D not certain. V lost 0 bases and J lost 4, with 15 bases in between. The CDR3 is 16 amino acids. Germline CDR1 SGHNT, CDR2 YENEEA. The DNA for the CDR3 is TGTGCCAGCAGCTTAGAGGGCCGGGGAGGAAGCTATGGCTACACCTTC. Translation gives CASSLEGRGGSYGYTF.

This chain uses TRBV18 with TRBJ1-2; 11 nucleotides line up with TRBD1. The CDR3 consists of 15 residues. The germline V gene encodes CDR1 KGHSH and CDR2 LQKENI. With V trimmed by 5 bases and J by 5 bases, 7 bases remained unmatched. The CDR3 spells CASSSDRGPGYGYTF. In DNA form, the CDR3 reads TGTGCCAGCTCATCGGACAGGGGGCCGGGGTATGGCTACACCTTC.